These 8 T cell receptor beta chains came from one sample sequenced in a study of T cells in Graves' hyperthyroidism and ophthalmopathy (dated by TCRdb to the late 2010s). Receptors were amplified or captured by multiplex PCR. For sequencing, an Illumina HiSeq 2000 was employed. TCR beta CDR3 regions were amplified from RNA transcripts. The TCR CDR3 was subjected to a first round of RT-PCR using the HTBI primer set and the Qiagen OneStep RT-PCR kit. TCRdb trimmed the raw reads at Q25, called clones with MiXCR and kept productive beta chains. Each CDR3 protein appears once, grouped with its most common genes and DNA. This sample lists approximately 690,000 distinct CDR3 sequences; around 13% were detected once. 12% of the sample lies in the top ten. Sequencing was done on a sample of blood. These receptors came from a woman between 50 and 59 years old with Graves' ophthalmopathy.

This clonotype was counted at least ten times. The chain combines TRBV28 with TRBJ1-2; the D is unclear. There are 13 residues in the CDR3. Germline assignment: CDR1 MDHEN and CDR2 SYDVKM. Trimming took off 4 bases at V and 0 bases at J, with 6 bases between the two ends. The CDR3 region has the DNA TGTGCCAGCAGTTCTCCCCCTAACTATGGCTACACCTTC. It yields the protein CASSSPPNYGYTF.

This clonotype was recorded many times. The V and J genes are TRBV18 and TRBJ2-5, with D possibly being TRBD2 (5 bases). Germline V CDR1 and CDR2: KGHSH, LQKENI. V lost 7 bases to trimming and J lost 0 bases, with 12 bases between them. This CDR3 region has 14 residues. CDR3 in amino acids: CASLMDGNQETQYF. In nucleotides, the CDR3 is TGTGCCAGCTTGATGGACGGGAACCAAGAGACCCAGTACTTC.

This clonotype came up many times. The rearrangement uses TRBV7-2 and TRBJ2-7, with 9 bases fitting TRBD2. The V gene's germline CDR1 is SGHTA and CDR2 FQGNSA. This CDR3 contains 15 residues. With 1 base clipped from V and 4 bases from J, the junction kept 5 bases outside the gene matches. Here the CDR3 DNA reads TGTGCCAGCAGCTTAGTGCGGGAGGGCACGTACGAGCAGTACTTC. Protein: CASSLVREGTYEQYF.

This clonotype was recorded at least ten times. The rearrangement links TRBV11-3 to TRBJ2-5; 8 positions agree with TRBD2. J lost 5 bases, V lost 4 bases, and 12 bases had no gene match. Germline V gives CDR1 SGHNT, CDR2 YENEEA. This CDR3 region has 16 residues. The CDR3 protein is CASSYLTGGPRETQYF. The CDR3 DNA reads TGTGCCAGCAGCTATCTAACGGGAGGGCCACGGGAGACCCAGTACTTC.

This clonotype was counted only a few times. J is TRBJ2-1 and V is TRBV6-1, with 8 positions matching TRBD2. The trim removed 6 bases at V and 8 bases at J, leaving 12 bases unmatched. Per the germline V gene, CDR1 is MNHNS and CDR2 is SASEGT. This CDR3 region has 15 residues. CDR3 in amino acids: CASSLGLGGPYEQFF. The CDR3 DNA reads TGTGCCAGCAGCCTGGGACTAGGTGGCCCTTATGAGCAGTTCTTC.

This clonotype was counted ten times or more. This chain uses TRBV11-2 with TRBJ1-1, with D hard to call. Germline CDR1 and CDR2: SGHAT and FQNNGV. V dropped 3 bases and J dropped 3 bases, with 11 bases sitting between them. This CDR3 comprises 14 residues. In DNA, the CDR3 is TGTGCCAGCAGCTTCCCCTACGGGGACACTGAAGCTTTCTTT. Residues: CASSFPYGDTEAFF. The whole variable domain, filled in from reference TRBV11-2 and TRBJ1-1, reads EAGVAQSPRYKIIEKRQSVAFWCNPISGHATLYWYQQILGQGPKLLIQFQNNGVVDDSQLPKDRFSAERLKGVDSTLKIQPAKLEDSAVYLCASSFPYGDTEAFFGQGTRLTVV.

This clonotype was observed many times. DNA of the CDR3: TGTGCCAGCAGGGAAAGCGGAACTAGCTCCTACGAGCAGTACTTC. Its protein product is CASRESGTSSYEQYF. This chain uses TRBV6-2 or TRBV6-3 with TRBJ2-7; a possible D gene is TRBD2 (5 bases). CDR3 length: 15 residues. Trimming took off 6 bases at V and 0 bases at J, with 15 bases between the two ends. Germline CDR1 and CDR2: MNHEY and SVGEGT.

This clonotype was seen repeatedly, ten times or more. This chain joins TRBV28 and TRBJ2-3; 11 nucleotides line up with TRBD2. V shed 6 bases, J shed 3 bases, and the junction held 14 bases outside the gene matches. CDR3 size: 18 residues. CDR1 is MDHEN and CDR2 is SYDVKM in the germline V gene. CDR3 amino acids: CASSTIVAGGRVTDTQYF. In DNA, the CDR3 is TGTGCCAGCAGCACAATTGTAGCGGGAGGGCGAGTAACAGATACGCAGTATTTT. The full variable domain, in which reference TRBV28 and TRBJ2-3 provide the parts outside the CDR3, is DVKVTQSSRYLVKRTGEKVFLECVQDMDHENMFWYRQDPGLGLRLIYFSYDVKMKEKGDIPEGYSVSREKKERFSLILESASTNQTSMYLCASSTIVAGGRVTDTQYFGPGTRLTVL.